The 20 T cell receptor beta chains listed next were all sequenced from one sample in a study of shared clonotypes between healthy human individuals (TCRdb year 2020). Library preparation employed the immunoSEQ multiplex PCR assay. Here the immuneACCESS table is served through TCRdb, limited to in-frame sequences with V and J called. Missing clones are a known gap in these copies; in checked studies unresolved V genes cover under half, and the rest lacks a known reason. Across this sample there are nearly 2 million clones, with less than 95% seen only once. The ten top clones hold approximately 1% of the sample. CD8 naive samples were CD45RO-negative cells positively selected for CCR7, giving a CD45RA+CCR7+ population that excluded TemRA cells. Sequenced: naive CD8+ T cells sorted from blood. What this sample's cell subset or site label stands for: CD45RA+CCR7+. These TCRs come from a man aged 18 to 35 in good health.

The CDR3 region is CASPRPNQPQHF. Here the CDR3 DNA reads TGCGCCAGCCCCCGACCCAATCAGCCCCAGCATTTT. The rearrangement joins TRBV5-1 to TRBJ1-5; D call uncertain. The V and J ends lost 7 bases and 3 bases respectively, with 8 bases between them. Germline V lookup: CDR1 SGHRS, CDR2 YFSETQ. There are 12 residues in the CDR3.

The chain couples TRBV2 to TRBJ2-7, with D possibly matching TRBD2 (6 bases). Germline CDR1 reads SNHLY; CDR2 reads FYNNEI. Deletions cut 8 bases from V and 5 bases from J, with 22 bases between. This CDR3 is built from 15 residues. CDR3 region: CASWEEGPHEHEQYF. CDR3 coding DNA: TGTGCCAGCTGGGAGGAGGGACCCCATGAACACGAGCAGTACTTC.

The rearrangement joins TRBV28 to TRBJ2-7, with TRBD2 matching 11 bases. Germline assignment: CDR1 MDHEN and CDR2 SYDVKM. The V gene end was trimmed by 4 bases and the J gene end by 0 bases; junction bases not matched to a gene: 5. The CDR3 runs 16 residues. CDR3 protein: CASSSLAGGPSYEQYF. The CDR3 bases are TGTGCCAGCAGTTCATTAGCGGGGGGGCCCTCCTACGAGCAGTACTTC.

The chain recombines TRBV28 with TRBJ2-3, with D uncertain. There are 14 residues in the CDR3. Germline assignment: CDR1 MDHEN and CDR2 SYDVKM. Trimming left V 5 bases short and J 2 bases short, with 11 bases between. As DNA, the CDR3 is TGTGCCAGCAGTAAAACAAGCTACACAGATACGCAGTATTTT. Its protein is CASSKTSYTDTQYF.

The chain has TRBV7-9 and TRBJ2-3; D possibly uses TRBD1 or TRBD2 (5 bases each). The CDR3 is 16 amino acids. Trimming removed 5 bases from V and 4 bases from J, with 19 bases in between. Germline V gives CDR1 SEHNR, CDR2 FQNEAQ (reference sequence). This CDR3 is CASSGSWGREADTQYF. The CDR3 nucleotides are TGTGCCAGCAGCGGTAGCTGGGGGAGAGAGGCAGATACGCAGTATTTT.

V and J are TRBV4-1 and TRBJ2-1; the match to TRBD2 covers 10 bases. The CDR3 length is 14 residues. CDR1 is MGHRA, CDR2 YSYEKL, per germline. J gave up 9 bases and V 3 bases, and 5 bases lay outside the gene matches. CDR3 sequence: CASSQGLASGEQFF. The CDR3 DNA reads TGCGCCAGCAGCCAGGGACTAGCGTCTGGTGAGCAGTTCTTC.

This clone came up once. The genes are TRBV5-5 and TRBJ2-7, with 9 positions matching TRBD1. CDR1 SGHKS and CDR2 YYEKEE come from the germline V gene (reference sequence). The CDR3 sequence is 15 residues long. With 4 bases clipped from V and 2 bases from J, the junction kept 7 bases outside the gene matches. The CDR3 protein is CASSEGQGLTYEQYF. In nucleotides, the CDR3 is TGTGCCAGCAGCGAGGGACAGGGACTTACCTACGAGCAGTACTTC.

The chain uses TRBV29-1 and TRBJ2-2, with 9 bases matching TRBD1. Germline values: CDR1 SQVTM, CDR2 ANQGSEA. With 5 bases clipped from V and 6 bases from J, the junction kept 7 bases outside the gene matches. The CDR3 loop spans 14 amino acids. The CDR3 protein is CSVPRTGASGELFF. CDR3 coding DNA: TGCAGCGTTCCCCGGACAGGGGCGTCCGGGGAGCTGTTTTTT.

The chain couples TRBV4-3 to TRBJ1-2, with 7 bases matching TRBD1. The ends lost 0 bases at V and 4 bases at J; junction bases unmatched: 5. This CDR3 comprises 15 residues. CDR1 and CDR2 (germline): LGHNA, YSLEER. For the CDR3, the DNA is TGCGCCAGCAGCCAAGATGAGACAGGGTCCTATGGCTACACCTTC. Its protein is CASSQDETGSYGYTF.

This clone showed up just once. The chain recombines TRBV4-1 with TRBJ2-5; TRBD1 aligns across 8 bases. This CDR3 is 15 amino acids long. The V gene's germline CDR1 is MGHRA and CDR2 YSYEKL. V shed 3 bases, J shed 1 base, and the junction held 4 bases outside the gene matches. In DNA form, the CDR3 reads TGCGCCAGCAGCCACTGGGGACAGGCCCAAGAGACCCAGTACTTC. It is translated as CASSHWGQAQETQYF.

The V and J genes are TRBV4-3 and TRBJ2-7; TRBD2 matches at 11 bases. V was pared by 0 bases and J by 6 bases, with 7 bases of the junction left unmatched. This CDR3 has 16 amino acids. Per germline, CDR1 LGHNA and CDR2 YSLEER. As DNA, the CDR3 is TGCGCCAGCAGCCAAGATAGGCTAGCGGGGGGACTCGAGCAGTACTTC. It codes for CASSQDRLAGGLEQYF.

The gene calls are TRBV7-9 and TRBJ1-3; no reliable D call. The CDR3 has 15 amino acids. Germline loops: CDR1 SEHNR, CDR2 FQNEAQ (reference sequence). V gave up 3 bases and J gave up 0 bases, with 9 bases separating them. CDR3 DNA: TGTGCCAGCAGCTTTTTACTAAGCTCTGGAAACACCATATATTTT. It encodes CASSFLLSSGNTIYF.

The chain recombines TRBV4-1 with TRBJ1-1; no firm D call. Between the trimmed V and J ends, which lost 3 bases and 5 bases, there was a span of 10 bases. The CDR3 has 13 residues. Germline lookup yields CDR1 MGHRA and CDR2 YSYEKL. The CDR3 reads CASSQERRTEAFF. The CDR3 DNA reads TGCGCCAGCAGCCAGGAGAGGAGGACTGAAGCTTTCTTT.

This chain uses TRBV14 with TRBJ2-7; D possibly uses TRBD1 or TRBD2 (5 bases each). Looked up from germline, CDR1 is SGHDN and CDR2 is FVKESK. The CDR3 is 14 residues long. V lost 4 bases, J lost 3 bases, and 13 bases lay in between. CDR3 residues: CASSLEAGSYEQYF. Written as DNA, the CDR3 is TGTGCCAGCAGCCTCGAGGCAGGGAGCTACGAGCAGTACTTC. Complete variable domain (other parts from reference TRBV14 and TRBJ2-7): EAGVTQFPSHSVIEKGQTVTLRCDPISGHDNLYWYRRVMGKEIKFLLHFVKESKQDESGMPNNRFLAERTGGTYSTLKVQPAELEDSGVYFCASSLEAGSYEQYFGPGTRLTVT.

In the case of this clone: Other nucleotide sequences from this sample produce the same CDR3. The V and J genes are TRBV5-6 and TRBJ2-1; tentatively, D is TRBD1 (6 bases). CDR3 length equals 12 residues. Trimming stripped 0 bases from V and 10 bases from J, with 8 bases between. Germline lookup yields CDR1 SGHDT and CDR2 YYEEEE. The CDR3: CASSLARGEQFF. The CDR3 coding sequence is TGTGCCAGCAGCTTGGCAAGGGGGGAGCAGTTCTTC.

On this clone itself: This same CDR3 is encoded by further DNA sequences in the sample. The chain uses TRBV6-5 and TRBJ2-7, with 7 positions matching TRBD2. In germline, CDR1 is MNHEY, CDR2 SVGAGI. This CDR3 has 15 amino acids. Germline trimming cut 0 bases from V and 0 bases from J; bases unmatched to any gene: 2. In nucleotides, the CDR3 is TGTGCCAGCAGTTACTCGGGAGGGAACTCCTACGAGCAGTACTTC. It is translated as CASSYSGGNSYEQYF.

This sequence joins TRBV2 and TRBJ2-7, with D perhaps TRBD2 (5 bases). The CDR3 has 15 residues. Trimming removed 2 bases from V and 2 bases from J, with 13 bases in between. From germline, CDR1 is SNHLY and CDR2 FYNNEI. The chain's CDR3 is CASSEWFRDAYEQYF. The CDR3 region has the DNA TGTGCCAGCAGTGAATGGTTTCGGGATGCCTACGAGCAGTACTTC.

V usage is TRBV7-8 and J usage is TRBJ1-2; D gene ambiguous. CDR1 is SGHVS and CDR2 is FQNEAQ in the germline V gene. Deletions cut 3 bases from V and 7 bases from J, with 9 bases between. The CDR3 extends over 12 amino acids. The DNA for the CDR3 is TGTGCCAGCAGCTTGGGGTTACTTGGCTACACCTTC. Its translation: CASSLGLLGYTF.

V is TRBV6-1 and J is TRBJ2-7, with D perhaps matching TRBD1 (5 bases). Germline V gives CDR1 MNHNS, CDR2 SASEGT. With 0 bases removed from V and 2 bases from J, the gap between germline ends came to 11 bases. CDR3 length: 15 residues. CDR3 DNA sequence: TGTGCCAGCAGTGAAGCACAGGCAGGGCCCTACGAGCAGTACTTC. Translating it yields CASSEAQAGPYEQYF.

The chain has TRBV6-5 and TRBJ1-2; D remains ambiguous. Per germline, CDR1 MNHEY and CDR2 SVGAGI. V lost 0 bases and J 5 bases, leaving 13 bases between the germline ends. The CDR3 extends over 15 amino acids. The DNA for the CDR3 is TGTGCCAGCAGTTACTCGGGAACAGCCCATTATGGCTACACCTTC. It is translated as CASSYSGTAHYGYTF.